These T cell receptor beta chains were read from a single sample in a study of early stage breast cancer tumors. Clones were sequenced by immunoSEQ multiplex PCR, and TCRdb holds only the in-frame ones, with some missing. The sample includes roughly 60,000 clones, 70% to 80% of them seen just once. Sequencing used blood. The receptor set was obtained from a person aged 25 to 39 with breast cancer. CDR3s include the opening cysteine and the closing phenylalanine or tryptophan. Fields, in order: V gene, CDR3 length, J gene, D gene, clone size, CDR3 protein, CDR3 DNA. D genes are given only for firm matches. Clone sizes are given selectively: once, few, many, or a class where the clone is expanded.

>TRBV30|13|TRBJ2-7|TRBD2|-
CAWSVWPSGEQYF
TGTGCCTGGAGTGTCTGGCCTAGCGGTGAGCAGTACTTC
>TRBV18|15|TRBJ1-5|TRBD1|once
CASSRDRGGNQPQHF
TGTGCCAGCTCCCGGGACAGGGGTGGCAATCAGCCCCAGCATTTT
>TRBV13|14|TRBJ1-1|-|-
CASSLTATYTEAFF
TGTGCCAGCAGCCTGACAGCTACCTACACTGAAGCTTTCTTT
>TRBV6-5|14|TRBJ2-7|-|-
CASSSQTPLYEQYF
TGTGCCAGCAGTTCGCAAACGCCTCTCTACGAGCAGTACTTC
>TRBV11-2|14|TRBJ2-7|-|-
CASSLYSGSYEQYF
TGTGCCAGCAGCTTATACAGCGGATCCTACGAGCAGTACTTC
>TRBV19|15|TRBJ2-2|-|-
CASSSVLGNTGELFF
TGTGCCAGTAGTTCCGTCCTAGGGAACACCGGGGAGCTGTTTTTT
>TRBV28|14|TRBJ1-3|-|-
CASSFGIGGNTIYF
TGTGCCAGCAGTTTTGGGATAGGTGGAAACACCATATATTTT
>TRBV10-1|17|TRBJ2-1|TRBD2|-
CASSELGSAGGPLGQFF
TGCGCCAGCAGTGAATTGGGCTCGGCGGGAGGGCCTTTGGGGCAGTTCTTC
>TRBV6-6|15|TRBJ2-3|TRBD2|once
CASSSLAGLGDTQYF
TGTGCCAGCAGTTCCTTAGCGGGATTGGGGGATACGCAGTATTTT
>TRBV7-6|16|TRBJ1-5|-|-
CASSLEAQPVNQPQHF
TGTGCCAGCAGCTTAGAAGCCCAGCCGGTCAATCAGCCCCAGCATTTT
>TRBV30|17|TRBJ2-7|-|-
CAWRRITAETGLYEQYF
TGTGCCTGGAGACGAATTACCGCCGAGACAGGTCTCTACGAGCAGTACTTC
>TRBV28|14|TRBJ2-7|-|-
CASSLVFSPYEQYF
TGTGCCAGCAGTTTGGTTTTTTCACCCTACGAGCAGTACTTC
>TRBV7-9|16|TRBJ2-3|TRBD2|-
CASSQRSSGTPGTQYF
TGTGCCAGCAGCCAGAGGTCTAGCGGGACGCCGGGTACGCAGTATTTT
>TRBV4-2|15|TRBJ2-1|TRBD2|-
CASSLELAGANEQFF
TGTGCCAGCAGCCTGGAGCTAGCGGGAGCAAATGAGCAGTTCTTC
>TRBV19|21|TRBJ2-3|TRBD2|-
CASSIAARPGLAGLGKDTQYF
TGTGCCAGTAGTATAGCGGCCCGCCCGGGACTAGCGGGACTGGGTAAAGATACGCAGTATTTT
>TRBV6-5|16|TRBJ2-1|TRBD2|-
CASSYAGGNSYNEQFF
TGTGCCAGCAGTTACGCCGGGGGGAACTCCTACAATGAGCAGTTCTTC
>TRBV6-5|15|TRBJ2-1|-|once
CASSYGRTSVNEQFF
TGTGCCAGCAGTTATGGAAGAACGAGTGTCAATGAGCAGTTCTTC
>TRBV10-3|15|TRBJ1-1|-|-
CAISESGQGFTEAFF
TGTGCCATCAGTGAGTCTGGTCAGGGGTTCACTGAAGCTTTCTTT